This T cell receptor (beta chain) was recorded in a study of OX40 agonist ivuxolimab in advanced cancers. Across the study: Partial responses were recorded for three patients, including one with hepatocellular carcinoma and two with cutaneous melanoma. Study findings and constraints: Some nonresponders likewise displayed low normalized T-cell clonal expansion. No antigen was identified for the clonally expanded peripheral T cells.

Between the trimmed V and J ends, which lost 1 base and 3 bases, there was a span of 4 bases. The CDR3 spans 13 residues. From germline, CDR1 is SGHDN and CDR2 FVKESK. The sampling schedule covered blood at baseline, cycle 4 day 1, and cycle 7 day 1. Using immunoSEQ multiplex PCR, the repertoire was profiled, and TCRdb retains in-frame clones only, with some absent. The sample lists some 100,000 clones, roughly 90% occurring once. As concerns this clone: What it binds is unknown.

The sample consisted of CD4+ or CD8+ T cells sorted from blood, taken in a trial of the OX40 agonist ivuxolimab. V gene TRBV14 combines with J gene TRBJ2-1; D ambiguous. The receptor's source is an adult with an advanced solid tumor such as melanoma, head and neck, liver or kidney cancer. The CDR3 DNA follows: TGTGCCAGCAGCCAAGTGCACTACAATGAGCAGTTCTTC. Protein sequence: CASSQVHYNEQFF.